The present T cell receptor (beta chain) was sequenced within a study of shared clonotypes between healthy human individuals. Germline V lookup: CDR1 SGHAT, CDR2 FQNNGV. V lost 3 bases and J 8 bases, leaving 11 bases between the germline ends. There are 13 residues in the CDR3. Sequencing was performed with immunoSEQ multiplex PCR; in TCRdb, only in-frame clones are kept and a portion is missing. This repertoire shows some 530,000 clones, 60% to 80% found once; its top ten account for around 12%. The chain joins TRBV11-2 to TRBJ2-1, with a tentative D call TRBD2 (5 bases). The source material was PBMCs. This sequence was found in a woman aged 40 to 50 in good health. Some clones in this sample may be carry-over from other donors' samples. This CDR3 is CASSFGSVHEQFF. The CDR3 coding sequence is TGTGCCAGCAGCTTTGGGAGCGTCCATGAGCAGTTCTTC.